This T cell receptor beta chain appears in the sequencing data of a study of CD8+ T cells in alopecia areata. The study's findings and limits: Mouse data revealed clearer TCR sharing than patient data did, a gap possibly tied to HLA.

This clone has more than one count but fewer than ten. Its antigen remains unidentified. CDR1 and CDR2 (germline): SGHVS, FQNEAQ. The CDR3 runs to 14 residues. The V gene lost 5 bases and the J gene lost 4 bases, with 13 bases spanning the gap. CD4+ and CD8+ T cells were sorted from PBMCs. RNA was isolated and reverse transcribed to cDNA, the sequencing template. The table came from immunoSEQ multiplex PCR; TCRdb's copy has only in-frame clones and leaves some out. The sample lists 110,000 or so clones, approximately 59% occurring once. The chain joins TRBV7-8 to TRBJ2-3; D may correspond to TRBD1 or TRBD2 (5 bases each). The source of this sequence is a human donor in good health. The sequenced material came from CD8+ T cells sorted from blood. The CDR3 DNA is TGTGCCAGCAGCCAGGCGCTGGGGGCAGATACGCAGTATTTT. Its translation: CASSQALGADTQYF. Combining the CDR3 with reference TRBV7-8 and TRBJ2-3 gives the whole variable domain GAGVSQSPRYKVAKRGQDVALRCDPISGHVSLFWYQQALGQGPEFLTYFQNEAQLDKSGLPSDRFFAERPEGSVSTLKIQRTQQEDSAVYLCASSQALGADTQYFGPGTRLTVL.